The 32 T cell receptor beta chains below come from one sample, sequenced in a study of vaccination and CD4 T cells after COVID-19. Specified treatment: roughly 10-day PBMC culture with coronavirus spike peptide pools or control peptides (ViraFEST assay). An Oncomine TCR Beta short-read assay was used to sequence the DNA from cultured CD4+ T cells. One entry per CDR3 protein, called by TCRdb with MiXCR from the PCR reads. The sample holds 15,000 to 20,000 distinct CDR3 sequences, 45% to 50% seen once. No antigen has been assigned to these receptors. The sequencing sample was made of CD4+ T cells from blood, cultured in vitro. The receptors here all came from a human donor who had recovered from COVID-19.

The CDR3 loop is CASSFGQWMGNTGELFF. The CDR3 region has the DNA TGTGCCAGCAGTTTTGGACAGTGGATGGGGAACACCGGGGAGCTGTTTTTT. The V gene is TRBV28, the J gene TRBJ2-2; TRBD1 is a possible D gene (6 bases). This CDR3 has 17 residues. From germline, CDR1 is MDHEN and CDR2 SYDVKM. Trimming shortened V by 3 bases and J by 1 base, and 15 bases separated the two germline ends.

CDR3: CASSKQGTYGYTF. The CDR3 DNA is TGTGCCAGCAGCAAACAGGGGACCTATGGCTACACCTTC. The gene calls are TRBV7-2 and TRBJ1-2, with 7 bases identical to TRBD1. V gave up 5 bases and J gave up 4 bases; unmatched junction bases: 4. Germline V gene data show CDR1 as SGHTA and CDR2 as FQGNSA. The CDR3 is 13 amino acids. Combining the CDR3 with reference TRBV7-2 and TRBJ1-2 gives the whole variable domain GAGVSQSPSNKVTEKGKDVELRCDPISGHTALYWYRQSLGQGLEFLIYFQGNSAPDKSGLPSDRFSAERTGGSVSTLTIQRTQQEDSAVYLCASSKQGTYGYTFGSGTRLTVV.

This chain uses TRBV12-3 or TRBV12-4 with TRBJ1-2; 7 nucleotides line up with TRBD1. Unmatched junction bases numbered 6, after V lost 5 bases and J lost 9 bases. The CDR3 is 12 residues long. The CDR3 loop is CASSLTGDRYTF. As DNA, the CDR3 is TGTGCCAGCAGTCTAACAGGGGACCGCTACACCTTC.

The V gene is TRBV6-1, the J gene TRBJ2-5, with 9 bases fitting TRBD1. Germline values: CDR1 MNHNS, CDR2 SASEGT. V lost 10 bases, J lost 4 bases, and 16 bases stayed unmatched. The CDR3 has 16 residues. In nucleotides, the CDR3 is TGTGCCACCATCCGGCGGCGGGGGACAGGGTCAGAGACCCAGTACTTC. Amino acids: CATIRRRGTGSETQYF.

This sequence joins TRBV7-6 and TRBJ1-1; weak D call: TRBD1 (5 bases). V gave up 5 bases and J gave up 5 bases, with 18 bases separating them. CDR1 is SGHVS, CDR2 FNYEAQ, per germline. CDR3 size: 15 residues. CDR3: CASSQRTSQRTEAFF. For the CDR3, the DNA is TGTGCCAGCAGCCAGAGGACATCCCAGAGGACTGAAGCTTTCTTT.

The CDR3 loop reads CSARKAGPGTSGSSYEQYF. CDR3 sequence (DNA): TGCAGTGCTAGAAAAGCCGGTCCCGGGACTAGCGGGAGCTCCTACGAGCAGTACTTC. The chain is built from TRBV20-1 and TRBJ2-7, with 14 bases that match TRBD2. Germline V gene data show CDR1 as DFQATT and CDR2 as SNEGSKA (reference sequence). Unmatched junction bases numbered 12, after V lost 2 bases and J lost 0 bases. CDR3 length: 19 amino acids.

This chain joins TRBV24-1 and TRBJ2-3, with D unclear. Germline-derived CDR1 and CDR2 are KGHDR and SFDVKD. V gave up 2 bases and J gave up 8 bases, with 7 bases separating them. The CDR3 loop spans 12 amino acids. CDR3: CATSDSVGTQYF. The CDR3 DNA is TGTGCCACCAGTGATTCGGTGGGTACGCAGTATTTT.

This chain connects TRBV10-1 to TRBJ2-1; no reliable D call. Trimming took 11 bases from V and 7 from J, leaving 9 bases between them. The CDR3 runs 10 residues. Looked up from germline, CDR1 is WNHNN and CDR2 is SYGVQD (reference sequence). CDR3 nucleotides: TGCGCCCCCATCCAGAATGAGCAGTTCTTC. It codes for CAPIQNEQFF.

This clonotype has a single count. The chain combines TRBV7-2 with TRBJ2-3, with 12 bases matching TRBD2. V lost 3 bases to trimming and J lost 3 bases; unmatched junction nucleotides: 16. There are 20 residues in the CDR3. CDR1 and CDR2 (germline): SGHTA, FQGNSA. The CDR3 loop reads CASSFKGPSPTSGSTDTQYF. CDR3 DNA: TGTGCCAGCAGCTTTAAAGGCCCGTCGCCGACTAGCGGGAGTACAGATACGCAGTATTTT. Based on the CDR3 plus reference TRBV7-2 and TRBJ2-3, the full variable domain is GAGVSQSPSNKVTEKGKDVELRCDPISGHTALYWYRQSLGQGLEFLIYFQGNSAPDKSGLPSDRFSAERTGGSVSTLTIQRTQQEDSAVYLCASSFKGPSPTSGSTDTQYFGPGTRLTVL.

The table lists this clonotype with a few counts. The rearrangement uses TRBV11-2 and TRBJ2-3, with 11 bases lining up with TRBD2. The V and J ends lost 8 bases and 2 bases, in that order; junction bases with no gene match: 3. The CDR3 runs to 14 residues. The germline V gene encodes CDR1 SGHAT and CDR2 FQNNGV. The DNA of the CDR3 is TGTGCCAGCGGGACTAGCGGCCACACAGATACGCAGTATTTT. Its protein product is CASGTSGHTDTQYF.

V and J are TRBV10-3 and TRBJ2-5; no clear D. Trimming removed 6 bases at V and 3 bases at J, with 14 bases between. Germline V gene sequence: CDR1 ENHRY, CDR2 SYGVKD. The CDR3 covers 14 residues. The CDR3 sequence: CAIRGDGPEETQYF. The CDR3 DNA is TGTGCCATCAGGGGTGACGGTCCTGAAGAGACCCAGTACTTC.

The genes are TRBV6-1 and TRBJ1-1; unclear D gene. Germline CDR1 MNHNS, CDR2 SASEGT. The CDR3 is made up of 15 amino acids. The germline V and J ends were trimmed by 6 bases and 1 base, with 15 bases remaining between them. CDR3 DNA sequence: TGTGCCAGCAGCGGAATACACGGATCGAACACTGAAGCTTTCTTT. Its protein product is CASSGIHGSNTEAFF.

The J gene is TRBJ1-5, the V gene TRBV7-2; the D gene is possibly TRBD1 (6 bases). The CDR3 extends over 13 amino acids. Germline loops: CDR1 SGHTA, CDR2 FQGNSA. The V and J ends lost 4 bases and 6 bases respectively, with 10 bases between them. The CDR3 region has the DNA TGTGCCAGCAGCTGGGACATTTCTCAGCCCCAGCATTTT. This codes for CASSWDISQPQHF.

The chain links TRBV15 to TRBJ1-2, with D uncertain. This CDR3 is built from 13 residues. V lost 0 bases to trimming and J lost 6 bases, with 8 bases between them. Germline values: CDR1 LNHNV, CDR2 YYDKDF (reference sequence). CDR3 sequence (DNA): TGTGCCACCAGCAGAGAAGGGAGGGATGGCTACACCTTC. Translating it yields CATSREGRDGYTF.

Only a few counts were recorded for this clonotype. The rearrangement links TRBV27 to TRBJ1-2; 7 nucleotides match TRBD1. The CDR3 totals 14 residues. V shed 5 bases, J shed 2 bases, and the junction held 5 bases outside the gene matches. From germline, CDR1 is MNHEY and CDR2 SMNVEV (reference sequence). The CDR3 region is CASSRQGENYGYTF. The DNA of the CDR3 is TGTGCCAGCAGTCGACAGGGAGAAAACTATGGCTACACCTTC.

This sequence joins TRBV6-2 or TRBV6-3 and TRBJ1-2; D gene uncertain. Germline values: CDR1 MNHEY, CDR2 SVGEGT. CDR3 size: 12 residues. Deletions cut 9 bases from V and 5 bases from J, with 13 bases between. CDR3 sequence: CASRVHSYGYTF. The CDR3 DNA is TGTGCCAGTCGGGTCCACTCATATGGCTACACCTTC.

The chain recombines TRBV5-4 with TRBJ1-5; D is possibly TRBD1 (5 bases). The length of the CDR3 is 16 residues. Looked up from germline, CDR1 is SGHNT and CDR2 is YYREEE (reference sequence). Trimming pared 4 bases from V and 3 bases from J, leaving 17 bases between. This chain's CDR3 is CASSRGPLGTNQPQHF. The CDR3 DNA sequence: TGTGCCAGCAGCCGGGGACCCTTAGGAACCAATCAGCCCCAGCATTTT.

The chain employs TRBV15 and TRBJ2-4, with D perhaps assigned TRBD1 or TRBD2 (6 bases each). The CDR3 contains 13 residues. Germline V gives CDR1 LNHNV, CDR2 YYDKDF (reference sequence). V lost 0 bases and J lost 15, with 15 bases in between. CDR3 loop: CATSRDSGAVAYF. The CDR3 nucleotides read TGTGCCACCAGCAGAGATTCGGGGGCAGTTGCGTACTTC. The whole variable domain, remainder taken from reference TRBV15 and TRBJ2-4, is DAMVIQNPRYQVTQFGKPVTLSCSQTLNHNVMYWYQQKSSQAPKLLFHYYDKDFNNEADTPDNFQSRRPNTSFCFLDIRSPGLGDTAMYLCATSRDSGAVAYFGAGTRLSVL.

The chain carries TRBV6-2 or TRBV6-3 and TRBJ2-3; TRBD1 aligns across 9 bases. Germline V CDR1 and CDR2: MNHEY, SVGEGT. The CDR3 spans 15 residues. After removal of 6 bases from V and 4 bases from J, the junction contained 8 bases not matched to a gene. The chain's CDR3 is CASSRRDRVADTQYF. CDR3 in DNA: TGTGCCAGCAGCCGCCGGGACAGGGTAGCAGATACGCAGTATTTT.

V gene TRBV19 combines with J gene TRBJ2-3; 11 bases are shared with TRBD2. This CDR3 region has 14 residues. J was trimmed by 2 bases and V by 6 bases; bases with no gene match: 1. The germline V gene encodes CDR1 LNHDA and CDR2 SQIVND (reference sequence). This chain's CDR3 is CASRTSGTTDTQYF. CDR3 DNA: TGTGCCAGTAGGACTAGCGGGACCACAGATACGCAGTATTTT.

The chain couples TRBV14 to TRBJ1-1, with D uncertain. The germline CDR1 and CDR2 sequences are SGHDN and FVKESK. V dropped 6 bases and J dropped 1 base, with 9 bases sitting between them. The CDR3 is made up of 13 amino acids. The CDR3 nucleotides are TGTGCCAGCAGTTTCCAGCGGAACACTGAAGCTTTCTTT. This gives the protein CASSFQRNTEAFF.

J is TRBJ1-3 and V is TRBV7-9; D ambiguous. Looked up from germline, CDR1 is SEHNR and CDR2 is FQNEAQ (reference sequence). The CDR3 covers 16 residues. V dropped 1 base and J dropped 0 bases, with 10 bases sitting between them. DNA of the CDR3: TGTGCCAGCAGCTTAGGATGGAGTAACTCTGGAAACACCATATATTTT. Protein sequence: CASSLGWSNSGNTIYF.

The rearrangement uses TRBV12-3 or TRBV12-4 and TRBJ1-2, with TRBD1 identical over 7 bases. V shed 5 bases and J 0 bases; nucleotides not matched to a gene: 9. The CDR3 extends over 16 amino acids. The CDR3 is CASSRDRDRSNYGYTF. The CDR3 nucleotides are TGTGCCAGCAGTCGCGACAGGGACCGGTCTAACTATGGCTACACCTTC.

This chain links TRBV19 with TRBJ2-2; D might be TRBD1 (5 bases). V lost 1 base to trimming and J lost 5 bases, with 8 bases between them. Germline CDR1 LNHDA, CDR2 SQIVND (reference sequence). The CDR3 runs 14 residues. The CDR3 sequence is CASSIGQGTGELFF. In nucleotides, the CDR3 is TGTGCCAGTAGTATAGGTCAGGGTACCGGGGAGCTGTTTTTT. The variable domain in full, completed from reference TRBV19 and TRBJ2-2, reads DGGITQSPKYLFRKEGQNVTLSCEQNLNHDAMYWYRQDPGQGLRLIYYSQIVNDFQKGDIAEGYSVSREKKESFPLTVTSAQKNPTAFYLCASSIGQGTGELFFGEGSRLTVL.

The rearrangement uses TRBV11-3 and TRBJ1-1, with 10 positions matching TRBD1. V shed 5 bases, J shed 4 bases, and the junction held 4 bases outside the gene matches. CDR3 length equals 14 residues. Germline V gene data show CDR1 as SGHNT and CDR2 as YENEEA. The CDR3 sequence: CASSEWTGGTEAFF. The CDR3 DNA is TGTGCCAGCAGCGAGTGGACAGGGGGCACTGAAGCTTTCTTT.

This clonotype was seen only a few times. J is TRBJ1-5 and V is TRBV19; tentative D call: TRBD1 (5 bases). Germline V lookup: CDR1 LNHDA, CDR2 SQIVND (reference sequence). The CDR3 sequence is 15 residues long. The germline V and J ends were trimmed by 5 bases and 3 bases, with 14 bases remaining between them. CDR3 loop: CASSSPRGVNQPQHF. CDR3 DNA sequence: TGTGCCAGTAGTTCCCCCCGAGGGGTCAATCAGCCCCAGCATTTT.

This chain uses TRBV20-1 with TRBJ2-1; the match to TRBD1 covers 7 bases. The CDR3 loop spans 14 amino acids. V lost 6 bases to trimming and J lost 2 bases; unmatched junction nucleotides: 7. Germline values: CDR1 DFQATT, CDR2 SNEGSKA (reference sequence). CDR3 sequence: CSAERQGAYNEQFF. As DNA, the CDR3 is TGCAGTGCCGAGAGGCAGGGGGCCTACAATGAGCAGTTCTTC.

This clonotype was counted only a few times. The CDR3 loop reads CSARRDRGYEQYF. In DNA form, the CDR3 reads TGCAGTGCTAGGAGAGACAGGGGTTACGAGCAGTACTTC. The rearrangement joins TRBV20-1 to TRBJ2-7, with 8 bases matching TRBD1. The V gene end was trimmed by 3 bases and the J gene end by 4 bases; junction bases not matched to a gene: 5. Per germline, CDR1 DFQATT and CDR2 SNEGSKA (reference sequence). This CDR3 contains 13 residues.

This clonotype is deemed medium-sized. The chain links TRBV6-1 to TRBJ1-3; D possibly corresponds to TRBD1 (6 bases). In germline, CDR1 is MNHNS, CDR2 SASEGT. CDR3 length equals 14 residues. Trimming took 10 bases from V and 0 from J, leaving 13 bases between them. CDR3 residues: CATSRGGSGNTIYF. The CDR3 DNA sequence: TGTGCCACCTCAAGGGGGGGCTCTGGAAACACCATATATTTT.

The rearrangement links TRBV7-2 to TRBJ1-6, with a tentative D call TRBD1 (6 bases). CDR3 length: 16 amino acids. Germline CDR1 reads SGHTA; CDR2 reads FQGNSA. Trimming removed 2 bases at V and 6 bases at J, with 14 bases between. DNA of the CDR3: TGTGCCAGCAGCTTATCATTGACAGGATTTAATTCACCCCTCCACTTT. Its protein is CASSLSLTGFNSPLHF.

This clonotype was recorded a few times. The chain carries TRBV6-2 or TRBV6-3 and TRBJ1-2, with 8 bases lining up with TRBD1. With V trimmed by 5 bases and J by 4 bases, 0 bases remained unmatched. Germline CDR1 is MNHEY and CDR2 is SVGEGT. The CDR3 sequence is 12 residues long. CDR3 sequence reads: CASSDRGYGYTF. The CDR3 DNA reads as TGTGCCAGCAGTGACAGGGGCTATGGCTACACCTTC.

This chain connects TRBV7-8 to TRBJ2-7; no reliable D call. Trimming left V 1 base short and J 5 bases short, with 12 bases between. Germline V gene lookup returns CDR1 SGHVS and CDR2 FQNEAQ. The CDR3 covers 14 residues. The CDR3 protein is CASSLGGPRNEQYF. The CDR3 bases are TGTGCCAGCAGCTTAGGTGGACCCCGGAACGAGCAGTACTTC. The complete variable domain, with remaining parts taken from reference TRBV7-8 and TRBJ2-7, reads GAGVSQSPRYKVAKRGQDVALRCDPISGHVSLFWYQQALGQGPEFLTYFQNEAQLDKSGLPSDRFFAERPEGSVSTLKIQRTQQEDSAVYLCASSLGGPRNEQYFGPGTRLTVT.